These 17 T cell receptor beta chains were sequenced from one sample in a study of graft-versus-host responses after intestinal transplantation. Their specific antigens are unknown. TCRdb's table, derived via immunoSEQ multiplex PCR, lists solely in-frame clones and lacks some. Of approximately 97,000 clones in the sample, around 92% are singletons; the top ten hold 0.18%. The starting material was unstimulated CD4+ T cells sorted from spleen or lymph node cells, obtained before transplant. Receptors originate from a human donor who was the organ donor for an intestinal transplant.

This clone was detected only a few times. The J gene is TRBJ1-5, the V gene TRBV4-1; D is perhaps TRBD1 (5 bases). The CDR3 is 15 amino acids. Germline CDR1 MGHRA, CDR2 YSYEKL. Trimming took off 0 bases at V and 1 base at J, with 7 bases between the two ends. The CDR3 region is CASSQDGGSNQPQHF. Here the CDR3 DNA reads TGCGCCAGCAGCCAAGATGGGGGGAGCAATCAGCCCCAGCATTTT.

The CDR3 DNA reads TGTGCCAGCAGTGATTGGGCTGCAACTAATGAAAAACTGTTTTTT. As protein: CASSDWAATNEKLFF. The chain links TRBV2 to TRBJ1-4, with D uncertain. Deletions cut 3 bases from V and 0 bases from J, with 8 bases between. This CDR3 is 15 amino acids long. The germline CDR1 and CDR2 sequences are SNHLY and FYNNEI.

This chain links TRBV7-6 with TRBJ2-5, with TRBD1 identical over 9 bases. The last part of the DNA fits TRBJ2-7 better; the J call may be wrong. From germline, CDR1 is SGHVS and CDR2 FNYEAQ. This CDR3 has 16 residues. The CDR3 sequence: CASSLASGTGTYEQYF. CDR3 sequence (DNA): TGTGCCAGCAGCTTAGCGAGCGGGACAGGGACCTACGAGCAGTACTTC.

CDR3 nucleotide sequence: TGCGCCAGCAGCCACGCCGGGGGTGGTGGGGCCAACGTCCTGACTTTC. Translating it yields CASSHAGGGGANVLTF. The genes are TRBV4-1 and TRBJ2-6; a possible D gene is TRBD2 (6 bases). The CDR3 runs to 16 residues. The germline V gene encodes CDR1 MGHRA and CDR2 YSYEKL. The ends were cut back, 3 bases at V and 3 bases at J, with 12 bases in the middle.

The J gene is TRBJ1-5, the V gene TRBV19, with D maybe TRBD1 (5 bases). This CDR3 is built from 15 residues. V lost 9 bases to trimming and J lost 6 bases, with 21 bases between them. Germline V lookup: CDR1 LNHDA, CDR2 SQIVND (reference sequence). In DNA form, the CDR3 reads TGTGCCAGCTCCCAGGGAATTGGAGTAACTCAGCCCCAGCATTTT. As protein: CASSQGIGVTQPQHF. The entire variable domain, with the rest obtained from reference TRBV19 and TRBJ1-5, is as follows: DGGITQSPKYLFRKEGQNVTLSCEQNLNHDAMYWYRQDPGQGLRLIYYSQIVNDFQKGDIAEGYSVSREKKESFPLTVTSAQKNPTAFYLCASSQGIGVTQPQHFGDGTRLSIL.

The chain is built from TRBV11-2 and TRBJ1-1; D gene unclear. CDR1 and CDR2 (germline): SGHAT, FQNNGV. Trimming stripped 1 base from V and 8 bases from J, with 17 bases between. CDR3 length: 15 residues. CDR3 sequence reads: CASSLGLTVKTEAFF. CDR3 nucleotide sequence: TGTGCCAGCAGCTTAGGACTGACTGTTAAAACCGAAGCTTTCTTT.

V and J are TRBV5-6 and TRBJ1-4, with D maybe TRBD1 (5 bases). Germline V CDR1 and CDR2: SGHDT, YYEEEE. V lost 4 bases, J lost 2 bases, and 12 bases lay in between. The CDR3 loop spans 15 amino acids. CDR3 sequence: CASSLKGQTNEKLFF. The CDR3 DNA sequence: TGTGCCAGCAGCCTTAAGGGGCAGACTAATGAAAAACTGTTTTTT.

The rearrangement links TRBV2 to TRBJ1-2, with D perhaps matching TRBD1 (5 bases). Germline CDR1 reads SNHLY; CDR2 reads FYNNEI. The CDR3 extends over 14 amino acids. V was clipped by 5 bases and J by 2 bases, with 12 bases between them. The CDR3 bases are TGTGCCAGCAGTCCCCAGGGACTCAACTATGGCTACACCTTC. Protein: CASSPQGLNYGYTF.

This sequence joins TRBV6-1 and TRBJ1-6; the match to TRBD1 covers 12 bases. CDR3 length: 15 residues. After removal of 6 bases from V and 14 bases from J, the junction contained 11 bases not matched to a gene. In germline, CDR1 is MNHNS, CDR2 SASEGT. CDR3 bases: TGTGCCAGCAGAAAAAGGGACAGGGGGCTAAAATCCCTCCACTTT. Amino acid sequence: CASRKRDRGLKSLHF.

The genes are TRBV27 and TRBJ1-1; weak D call: TRBD1 (6 bases). This CDR3 spans 12 amino acids. The germline CDR1 and CDR2 sequences are MNHEY and SMNVEV (reference sequence). Trimming took off 8 bases at V and 0 bases at J, with 7 bases between the two ends. The CDR3 sequence: CASGGLNTEAFF. The CDR3 DNA follows: TGTGCCAGCGGGGGCCTGAACACTGAAGCTTTCTTT.

This sequence joins TRBV18 and TRBJ1-1; D possibly corresponds to TRBD1 (6 bases). CDR1 is KGHSH and CDR2 is LQKENI in the germline V gene. The CDR3 has 15 amino acids. V was cut by 3 bases and J by 0 bases, with 11 bases left in between. As DNA, the CDR3 is TGTGCCAGCTCACCGGGACAAGCGGTGAACACTGAAGCTTTCTTT. Protein product: CASSPGQAVNTEAFF.

The chain recombines TRBV6-1 with TRBJ2-7, with 9 nucleotides matching TRBD1. Trimming took 6 bases from V and 1 from J; bases not matched to a gene: 7. Germline CDR1 is MNHNS and CDR2 is SASEGT. The CDR3 totals 15 residues. CDR3 in DNA: TGTGCCAGCAGCGGACAGGGGTACGTGTCCTACGAGCAGTACTTC. Encoded protein: CASSGQGYVSYEQYF.

The CDR3 DNA is TGTGCCAGCAGCTTAAGTAGTACGGGACAGGGCACGGCCGGGGAGCTGTTTTTT. It yields the protein CASSLSSTGQGTAGELFF. The rearrangement joins TRBV7-3 to TRBJ2-2; 9 positions match TRBD1. Germline V gene sequence: CDR1 SGHTA, CDR2 FQGTGA. V lost 1 base to trimming and J lost 6 bases; unmatched junction nucleotides: 12. The CDR3 sequence is 18 residues long.

V gene TRBV7-3 combines with J gene TRBJ2-3; D perhaps matches TRBD2 (6 bases). V lost 3 bases to trimming and J lost 3 bases, with 7 bases between them. CDR1 and CDR2 from the germline V gene are SGHTA and FQGTGA. CDR3 length: 13 residues. The CDR3 sequence is CASSFGRTDTQYF. CDR3 coding DNA: TGTGCCAGCAGCTTCGGGAGAACAGATACGCAGTATTTT.

The rearrangement joins TRBV25-1 to TRBJ2-3; 9 bases map to TRBD2. Germline values: CDR1 MGHDK, CDR2 SYGVNS. The CDR3 contains 15 residues. Trimming took 5 bases from V and 14 from J; bases not matched to a gene: 17. In nucleotides, the CDR3 is TGTGCCAGCAGTCAAACGGGACTAGCCAAACGCCCCGCGTATTTT. It specifies CASSQTGLAKRPAYF.

V is TRBV6-5 and J is TRBJ2-7; 8 bases map to TRBD1. Germline CDR1 is MNHEY and CDR2 is SVGAGI. V gave up 5 bases and J gave up 5 bases; unmatched junction bases: 8. The CDR3 totals 14 residues. The CDR3 sequence is CASSTDRGGNEQYF. The CDR3 coding sequence is TGTGCCAGCAGTACCGACAGGGGAGGTAACGAGCAGTACTTC.

In its sample, this clone was seen once. The V and J genes are TRBV4-1 and TRBJ2-7; possible D gene TRBD2, 5 bases. V was shortened by 6 bases and J by 3 bases, with 18 bases between the two germline ends. CDR1 and CDR2 from the germline V gene are MGHRA and YSYEKL. CDR3 length equals 15 residues. CDR3 in amino acids: CASRPTFEGSYEQYF. Here the CDR3 DNA reads TGCGCCAGCAGGCCAACGTTTGAGGGAAGCTACGAGCAGTACTTC.